This paragraph covers one T cell receptor (beta chain) sequence. Its matching antigen is unknown. The sample contains more than one DNA sequence encoding this CDR3. The data stem from a study of cytomegalovirus exposure and HLA in healthy donors. Study-level findings and limits: One variant, a missense change in DCLRE1C, was linked in a later analysis to TCR beta V- and J-gene trimming. TCR beta chains associated with HLA were, in a later analysis, more clonally expanded than equally common others.

Germline loops: CDR1 MNHEY, CDR2 SVGAGI. The CDR3 is made up of 15 amino acids. The trim removed 6 bases at V and 5 bases at J, leaving 10 bases unmatched. Primers for the PCR totalled 60 Vbeta and 13 Jbeta. TCRdb keeps only in-frame clones here, not all; method: immunoSEQ multiplex PCR. The sample has more than 95,000 clones; 80% are singletons. V and J are TRBV6-5 and TRBJ1-2, with 9 bases that match TRBD1. Sequenced material: PBMCs. This clonotype was obtained from a female donor in good health and CMV-seronegative. In nucleotides, the CDR3 is TGTGCCAGCAGAGTCACAGGGGGCGCGGGTTATGGCTACACCTTC. This codes for CASRVTGGAGYGYTF.